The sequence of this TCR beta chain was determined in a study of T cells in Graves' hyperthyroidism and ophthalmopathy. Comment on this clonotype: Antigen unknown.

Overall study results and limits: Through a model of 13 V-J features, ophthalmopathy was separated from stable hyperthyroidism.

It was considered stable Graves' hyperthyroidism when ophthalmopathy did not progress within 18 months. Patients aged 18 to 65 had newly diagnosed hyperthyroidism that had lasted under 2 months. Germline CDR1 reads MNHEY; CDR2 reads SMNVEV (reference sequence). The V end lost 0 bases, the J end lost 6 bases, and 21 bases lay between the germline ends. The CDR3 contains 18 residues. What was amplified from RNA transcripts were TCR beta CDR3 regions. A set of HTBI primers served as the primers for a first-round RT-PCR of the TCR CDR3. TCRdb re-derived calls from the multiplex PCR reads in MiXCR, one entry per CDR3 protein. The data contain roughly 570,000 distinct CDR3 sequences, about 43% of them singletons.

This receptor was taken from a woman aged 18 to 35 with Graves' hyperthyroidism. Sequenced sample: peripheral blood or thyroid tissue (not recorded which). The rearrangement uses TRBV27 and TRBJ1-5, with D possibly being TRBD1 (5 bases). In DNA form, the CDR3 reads TGTGCCAGCAGTTTATCGAAATCGGCAGGGTTCTTACCTCAGCCCCAGCATTTT. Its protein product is CASSLSKSAGFLPQPQHF.